The T cell receptor beta chain described here comes from a study of cytotoxic CD8 clonotypes in ibrutinib-treated CLL. Study information: On average, each sample had some 260,000 productive templates and approximately 85,000 productive rearrangements.

The germline CDR1 and CDR2 sequences are WNHNN and SYGVQD (reference sequence). The CDR3 totals 14 residues. V lost 6 bases, J lost 3 bases, and 3 bases stayed unmatched. Assay used: immunoSEQ multiplex PCR; TCRdb lists only in-frame clones, some missing. The top ten clones hold about 1.9% of a sample with about 160,000 clones, roughly four fifths of them seen once. The chain carries TRBV10-1 and TRBJ1-5; the match to TRBD1 covers 9 bases. This specimen consisted of PBMCs, obtained after 12 months of ibrutinib treatment. The sequence derives from a human donor with chronic lymphocytic leukemia. The CDR3 sequence: CASRDRGFNQPQHF. In nucleotides, the CDR3 is TGCGCCAGCAGGGACAGGGGTTTCAATCAGCCCCAGCATTTT.